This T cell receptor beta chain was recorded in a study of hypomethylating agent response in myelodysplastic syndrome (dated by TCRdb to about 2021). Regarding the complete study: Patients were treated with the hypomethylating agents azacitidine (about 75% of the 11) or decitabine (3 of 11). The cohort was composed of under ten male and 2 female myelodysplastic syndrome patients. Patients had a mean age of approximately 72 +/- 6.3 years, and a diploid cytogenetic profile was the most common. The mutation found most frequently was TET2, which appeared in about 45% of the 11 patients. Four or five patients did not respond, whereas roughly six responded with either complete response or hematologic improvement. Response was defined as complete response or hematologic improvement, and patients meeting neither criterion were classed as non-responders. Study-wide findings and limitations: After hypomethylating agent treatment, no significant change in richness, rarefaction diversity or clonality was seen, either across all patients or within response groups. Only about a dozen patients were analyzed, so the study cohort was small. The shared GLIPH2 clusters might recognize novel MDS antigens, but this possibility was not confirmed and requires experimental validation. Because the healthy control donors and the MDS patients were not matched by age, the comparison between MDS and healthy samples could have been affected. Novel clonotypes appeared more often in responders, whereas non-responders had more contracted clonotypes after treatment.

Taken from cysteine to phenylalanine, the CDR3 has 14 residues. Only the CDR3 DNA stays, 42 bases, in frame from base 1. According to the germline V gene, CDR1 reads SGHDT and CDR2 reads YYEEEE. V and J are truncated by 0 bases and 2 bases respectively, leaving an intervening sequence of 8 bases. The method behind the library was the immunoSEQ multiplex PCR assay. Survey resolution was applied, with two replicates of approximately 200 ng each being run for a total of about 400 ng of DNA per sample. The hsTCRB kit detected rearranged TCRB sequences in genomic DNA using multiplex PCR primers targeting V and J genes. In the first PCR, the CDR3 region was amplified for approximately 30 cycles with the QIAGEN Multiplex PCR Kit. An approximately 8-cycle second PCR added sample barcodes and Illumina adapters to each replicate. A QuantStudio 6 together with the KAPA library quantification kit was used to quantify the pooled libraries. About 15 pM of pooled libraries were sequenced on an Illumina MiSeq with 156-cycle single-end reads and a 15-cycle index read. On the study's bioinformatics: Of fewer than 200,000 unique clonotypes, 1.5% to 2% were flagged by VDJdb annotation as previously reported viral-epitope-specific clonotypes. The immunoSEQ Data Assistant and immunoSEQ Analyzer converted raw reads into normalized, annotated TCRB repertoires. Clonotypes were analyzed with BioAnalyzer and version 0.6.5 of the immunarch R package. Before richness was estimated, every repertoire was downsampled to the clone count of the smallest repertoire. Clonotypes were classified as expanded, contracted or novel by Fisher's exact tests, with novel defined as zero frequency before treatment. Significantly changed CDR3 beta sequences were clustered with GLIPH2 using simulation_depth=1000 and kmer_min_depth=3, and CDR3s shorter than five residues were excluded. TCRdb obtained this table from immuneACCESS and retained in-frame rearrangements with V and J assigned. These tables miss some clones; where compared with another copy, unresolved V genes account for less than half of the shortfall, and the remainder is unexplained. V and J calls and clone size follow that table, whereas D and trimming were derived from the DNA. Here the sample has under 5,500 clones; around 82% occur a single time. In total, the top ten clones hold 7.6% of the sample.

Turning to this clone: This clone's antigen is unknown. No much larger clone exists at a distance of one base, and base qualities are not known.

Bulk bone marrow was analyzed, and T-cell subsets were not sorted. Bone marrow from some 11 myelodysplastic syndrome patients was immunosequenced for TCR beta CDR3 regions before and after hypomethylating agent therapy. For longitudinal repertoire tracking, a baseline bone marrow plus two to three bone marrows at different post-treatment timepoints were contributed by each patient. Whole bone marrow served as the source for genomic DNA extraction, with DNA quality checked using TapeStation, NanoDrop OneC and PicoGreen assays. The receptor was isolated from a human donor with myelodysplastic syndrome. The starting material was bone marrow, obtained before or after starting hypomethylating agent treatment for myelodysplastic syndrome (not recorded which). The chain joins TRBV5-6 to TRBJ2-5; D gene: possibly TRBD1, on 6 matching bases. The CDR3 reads CASSLAGQQETQYF. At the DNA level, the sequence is TGTGCCAGCAGCTTGGCCGGACAGCAAGAGACCCAGTACTTC.